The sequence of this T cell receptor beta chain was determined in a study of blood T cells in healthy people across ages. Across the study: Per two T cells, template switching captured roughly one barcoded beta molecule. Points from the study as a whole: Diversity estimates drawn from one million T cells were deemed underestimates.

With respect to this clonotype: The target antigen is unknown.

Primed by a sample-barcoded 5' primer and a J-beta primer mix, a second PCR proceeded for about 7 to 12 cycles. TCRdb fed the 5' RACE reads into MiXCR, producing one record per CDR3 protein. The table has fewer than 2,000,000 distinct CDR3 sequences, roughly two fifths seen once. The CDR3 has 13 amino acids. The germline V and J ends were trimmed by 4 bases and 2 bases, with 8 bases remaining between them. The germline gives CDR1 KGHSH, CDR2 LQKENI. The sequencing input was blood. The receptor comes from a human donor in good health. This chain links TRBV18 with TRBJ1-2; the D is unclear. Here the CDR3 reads CASSLLENYGYTF. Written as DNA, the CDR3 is TGTGCCAGCTCACTACTAGAAAACTATGGCTACACCTTC.